What follows are 29 T cell receptor beta chains derived from one specimen sequenced in a study of shared clonotypes between healthy human individuals. Generated by immunoSEQ multiplex PCR, the TCRdb table keeps only in-frame clones and is missing some. The sample lists 1,400,000 or so clones; approximately 98.5% were seen once. Specimen: naive CD4+ T cells sorted from blood. The sample's subset: CD45RA+ positively selected. These receptors came from a man younger than 40 in good health.

This chain joins TRBV2 and TRBJ2-7; D is possibly TRBD1 or TRBD2 (7 bases each). V lost 6 bases, J lost 0 bases, and 15 bases lay in between. This CDR3 spans 15 amino acids. Germline-derived CDR1 and CDR2 are SNHLY and FYNNEI. CDR3 in DNA: TGTGCCAGCAGGGGGGGGACAGTACCCTCCTACGAGCAGTACTTC. This encodes CASRGGTVPSYEQYF.

V is TRBV4-3 and J is TRBJ1-4; tentatively, D is TRBD1 (5 bases). Germline V gene data show CDR1 as LGHNA and CDR2 as YSLEER. The length of the CDR3 is 15 residues. V dropped 4 bases and J dropped 5 bases, with 14 bases sitting between them. The CDR3: CASSRRDLVNEKLFF. The DNA of the CDR3 is TGCGCCAGCAGCCGCCGGGACCTCGTGAATGAAAAACTGTTTTTT.

V gene TRBV7-9 combines with J gene TRBJ2-4; D unresolved. The germline V gene encodes CDR1 SEHNR and CDR2 FQNEAQ (reference sequence). Trimming took off 5 bases at V and 2 bases at J, with 19 bases between the two ends. The CDR3 contains 17 residues. The CDR3 sequence is CASSPPRNGETKNIQYF. DNA of the CDR3: TGTGCCAGCAGCCCGCCCCGGAATGGTGAGACCAAAAACATTCAGTACTTC. Full variable domain (remainder filled in from reference TRBV7-9 and TRBJ2-4): DTGVSQNPRHKITKRGQNVTFRCDPISEHNRLYWYRQTLGQGPEFLTYFQNEAQLEKSRLLSDRFSAERPKGSFSTLEIQRTEQGDSAMYLCASSPPRNGETKNIQYFGAGTRLSVL.

This sequence joins TRBV19 and TRBJ2-6; 9 positions agree with TRBD1. With V trimmed by 6 bases and J by 1 base, 13 bases remained unmatched. The CDR3 totals 19 residues. Germline V gene lookup returns CDR1 LNHDA and CDR2 SQIVND (reference sequence). CDR3 region: CASSAARGQGRSGANVLTF. The CDR3 DNA is TGTGCCAGTAGCGCCGCGAGGGGACAGGGAAGATCTGGGGCCAACGTCCTGACTTTC.

This chain links TRBV7-9 with TRBJ1-3, with 7 bases lining up with TRBD1. Germline CDR1 reads SEHNR; CDR2 reads FQNEAQ (reference sequence). The length of the CDR3 is 16 residues. V lost 5 bases to trimming and J lost 2 bases; unmatched junction nucleotides: 9. The CDR3 bases are TGTGCCAGCAGCCAACCGACAGGGTTTACTGGAAACACCATATATTTT. Its protein is CASSQPTGFTGNTIYF.

The chain has TRBV27 and TRBJ2-7; TRBD2 is a possible D gene (6 bases). Germline loops: CDR1 MNHEY, CDR2 SMNVEV (reference sequence). V lost 2 bases to trimming and J lost 3 bases, with 8 bases between them. The CDR3 runs to 13 residues. The DNA for the CDR3 is TGTGCCAGCAGTTTAGGAGGGCGCTACGAGCAGTACTTC. Encoded protein: CASSLGGRYEQYF.

To note about this clone: Other nucleotide sequences from this sample produce the same CDR3. The genes are TRBV18 and TRBJ2-5, with 8 bases identical to TRBD1. This CDR3 has 14 amino acids. Per germline, CDR1 KGHSH and CDR2 LQKENI. V was pared by 4 bases and J by 1 base, with 2 bases of the junction left unmatched. CDR3 residues: CASSLDRGQETQYF. CDR3 in DNA: TGTGCCAGCTCACTCGACAGGGGCCAAGAGACCCAGTACTTC. Using reference TRBV18 and TRBJ2-5 for the parts outside the CDR3, the full variable domain is NAGVMQNPRHLVRRRGQEARLRCSPMKGHSHVYWYRQLPEEGLKFMVYLQKENIIDESGMPKERFSAEFPKEGPSILRIQQVVRGDSAAYFCASSLDRGQETQYFGPGTRLLVL.

The J gene is TRBJ2-2, the V gene TRBV12-5; 9 bases match TRBD2. Germline CDR1 LGHNT, CDR2 FRNRAP. V lost 0 bases, J lost 0 bases, and 8 bases stayed unmatched. The CDR3 length is 19 residues. The CDR3 DNA sequence: TGTGCTAGTGGTTTGGTTATGACTAGCGGCAACCCGAACACCGGGGAGCTGTTTTTT. This codes for CASGLVMTSGNPNTGELFF.

The genes are TRBV5-1 and TRBJ2-7; D remains ambiguous. V dropped 4 bases and J dropped 0 bases, with 14 bases sitting between them. Per the germline V gene, CDR1 is SGHRS and CDR2 is YFSETQ. The CDR3 is made up of 15 amino acids. CDR3 residues: CASSPVKRFSYEQYF. The CDR3 DNA follows: TGCGCCAGCAGCCCGGTAAAGCGCTTCTCCTACGAGCAGTACTTC.

CDR3 bases: TGTGCCAGCACAACACACCTTACCTCTAGCACAGATACGCAGTATTTT. This gives the protein CASTTHLTSSTDTQYF. The chain combines TRBV5-4 with TRBJ2-3; D is unclear. CDR1 is SGHNT and CDR2 is YYREEE in the germline V gene (reference sequence). This CDR3 region has 16 residues. V was cut by 6 bases and J by 0 bases, with 17 bases left in between.

The V call is TRBV6-1, the J call TRBJ2-2; unclear D gene. Trimming took off 2 bases at V and 6 bases at J, with 10 bases between the two ends. The CDR3 has 14 amino acids. Per germline, CDR1 MNHNS and CDR2 SASEGT. The CDR3 nucleotides read TGTGCCAGCAGTGAACTAGTAAAGGCCGGGGAGCTGTTTTTT. Encoded protein: CASSELVKAGELFF.

This rearrangement joins TRBV11-2 to TRBJ2-5, with a possible D match to TRBD1 (5 bases). V lost 1 base to trimming and J lost 0 bases, with 12 bases between them. Germline V gene sequence: CDR1 SGHAT, CDR2 FQNNGV. This CDR3 has 16 residues. The CDR3 region is CASSLVQGWDQETQYF. In nucleotides, the CDR3 is TGTGCCAGCAGCTTAGTGCAGGGATGGGACCAAGAGACCCAGTACTTC.

The J gene is TRBJ2-3, the V gene TRBV11-3, with 12 bases identical to TRBD2. The trim removed 0 bases at V and 9 bases at J, leaving 10 bases unmatched. The CDR3 loop spans 17 amino acids. CDR1 is SGHNT and CDR2 is YENEEA in the germline V gene. The DNA of the CDR3 is TGTGCCAGCAGCTTAGATCTAGCGGGAGGGCCCTCTGTCACGCAGTATTTT. This translates into CASSLDLAGGPSVTQYF.

Note on this clone: Other DNA sequences in this sample translate to the same CDR3. The chain recombines TRBV18 with TRBJ2-3; D possibly corresponds to TRBD2 (6 bases). The CDR3 covers 15 residues. Trimming shortened V by 3 bases and J by 0 bases, and 10 bases separated the two germline ends. Germline V CDR1 and CDR2: KGHSH, LQKENI. CDR3 coding DNA: TGTGCCAGCTCACCTTCGGGAGCTAGCACAGATACGCAGTATTTT. It specifies CASSPSGASTDTQYF.

The chain recombines TRBV18 with TRBJ2-7, with a tentative D call TRBD2 (5 bases). The CDR3 length is 11 residues. V gave up 6 bases and J gave up 4 bases, with 7 bases separating them. Germline CDR1 reads KGHSH; CDR2 reads LQKENI. DNA of the CDR3: TGTGCCAGCTCGGAGGAGTACGAGCAGTACTTC. Translation: CASSEEYEQYF.

CDR3 sequence (DNA): TGCGCCAGCATGGAGGATGAAAAACTGTTTTTT. It is translated as CASMEDEKLFF. The chain recombines TRBV5-1 with TRBJ1-4; D gene unclear. Germline-derived CDR1 and CDR2 are SGHRS and YFSETQ. The CDR3 length is 11 residues. V gave up 6 bases and J gave up 6 bases, with 6 bases separating them. Together with reference TRBV5-1 and TRBJ1-4, the CDR3 gives the full variable domain: KAGVTQTPRYLIKTRGQQVTLSCSPISGHRSVSWYQQTPGQGLQFLFEYFSETQRNKGNFPGRFSGRQFSNSRSEMNVSTLELGDSALYLCASMEDEKLFFGSGTQLSVL.

This clone came up once. The chain links TRBV27 to TRBJ2-5; D ambiguous. The CDR3 extends over 13 amino acids. Germline values: CDR1 MNHEY, CDR2 SMNVEV (reference sequence). Trimming pared 3 bases from V and 3 bases from J, leaving 8 bases between. DNA for the CDR3: TGTGCCAGCAGTTTTCGGAGTAAAGAGACCCAGTACTTC. Its protein is CASSFRSKETQYF.

As concerns this clone: Other DNA sequences from this sample encode an identical CDR3 as well. The chain employs TRBV5-1 and TRBJ1-1; unclear D gene. Per the germline V gene, CDR1 is SGHRS and CDR2 is YFSETQ. Deletions cut 0 bases from V and 3 bases from J, with 6 bases between. CDR3 length: 13 amino acids. The CDR3 DNA sequence: TGCGCCAGCAGCTTGGACACCGACACTGAAGCTTTCTTT. Its protein product is CASSLDTDTEAFF.

The V gene is TRBV13, the J gene TRBJ2-5; no definite D call. V was clipped by 0 bases and J by 0 bases, with 5 bases between them. The CDR3 runs to 14 residues. Germline lookup yields CDR1 PRHDT and CDR2 FYEKMQ (reference sequence). The CDR3 is CASSLGIDQETQYF. The DNA of the CDR3 is TGTGCCAGCAGCTTAGGAATCGACCAAGAGACCCAGTACTTC. The full variable domain, its missing parts supplied by reference TRBV13 and TRBJ2-5, is AAGVIQSPRHLIKEKRETATLKCYPIPRHDTVYWYQQGPGQDPQFLISFYEKMQSDKGSIPDRFSAQQFSDYHSELNMSSLELGDSALYFCASSLGIDQETQYFGPGTRLLVL.

The chain recombines TRBV2 with TRBJ2-2; D possibly corresponds to TRBD1 (5 bases). CDR1 SNHLY and CDR2 FYNNEI come from the germline V gene. The CDR3 consists of 15 residues. Trimming took off 7 bases at V and 2 bases at J, with 14 bases between the two ends. The CDR3 DNA reads as TGTGCCAGCAAGTTCCTGGGGCGAAACACCGGGGAGCTGTTTTTT. It is translated as CASKFLGRNTGELFF. The whole variable domain, remainder taken from reference TRBV2 and TRBJ2-2, is EPEVTQTPSHQVTQMGQEVILRCVPISNHLYFYWYRQILGQKVEFLVSFYNNEISEKSEIFDDQFSVERPDGSNFTLKIRSTKLEDSAMYFCASKFLGRNTGELFFGEGSRLTVL.

The chain employs TRBV5-1 and TRBJ1-2; the D is unclear. Germline CDR1 and CDR2: SGHRS and YFSETQ. V was cut by 0 bases and J by 0 bases, with 9 bases left in between. The CDR3 extends over 15 amino acids. Written as DNA, the CDR3 is TGCGCCAGCAGCTTGGAAGCCAGGACTAACTATGGCTACACCTTC. Protein sequence: CASSLEARTNYGYTF. The full variable domain, completed using reference TRBV5-1 and TRBJ1-2, is KAGVTQTPRYLIKTRGQQVTLSCSPISGHRSVSWYQQTPGQGLQFLFEYFSETQRNKGNFPGRFSGRQFSNSRSEMNVSTLELGDSALYLCASSLEARTNYGYTFGSGTRLTVV.

Concerning this clone: In the same sample, other DNA sequences code for this CDR3. The genes are TRBV9 and TRBJ2-7; 12 bases match TRBD2. The CDR3 runs 14 residues. Trimming took 8 bases from V and 3 from J; bases not matched to a gene: 6. CDR1 is SGDLS and CDR2 is YYNGEE in the germline V gene. CDR3 nucleotide sequence: TGTGCCAGTTCACAGACTAGCGGGAGCTACGAGCAGTACTTC. Its translation: CASSQTSGSYEQYF.

Worth noting for this clone: Other DNA sequences from this sample encode an identical CDR3 as well. CDR3 loop: CASSTGVGQPQHF. CDR3 DNA sequence: TGCGCCAGCAGTACAGGGGTAGGACAGCCCCAGCATTTT. The chain uses TRBV10-1 and TRBJ1-5, with 7 bases aligning to TRBD1. CDR3 length: 13 residues. V lost 5 bases to trimming and J lost 7 bases; unmatched junction nucleotides: 5. Germline CDR1 WNHNN, CDR2 SYGVQD (reference sequence).

The CDR3 DNA sequence: TGTGCCAGCAGCGTACGCAGCGGGAGGTCCTACGAGCAGTACTTC. This codes for CASSVRSGRSYEQYF. V is TRBV9 and J is TRBJ2-7, with 9 bases identical to TRBD2. V gave up 1 base and J gave up 1 base; unmatched junction bases: 3. Per germline, CDR1 SGDLS and CDR2 YYNGEE. The CDR3 covers 15 residues. The variable domain in full, completed from reference TRBV9 and TRBJ2-7, reads DSGVTQTPKHLITATGQRVTLRCSPRSGDLSVYWYQQSLDQGLQFLIQYYNGEERAKGNILERFSAQQFPDLHSELNLSSLELGDSALYFCASSVRSGRSYEQYFGPGTRLTVT.

The chain joins TRBV29-1 to TRBJ2-7; 9 bases line up with TRBD2. Germline CDR1 and CDR2: SQVTM and ANQGSEA. Unmatched junction bases numbered 5, after V lost 4 bases and J lost 7 bases. The CDR3 consists of 12 residues. The CDR3 bases are TGCAGCGTTGCTACTCTAGCGGGAGAGCAGTACTTC. It translates to CSVATLAGEQYF.

The V and J genes are TRBV5-1 and TRBJ2-7, with D perhaps given as TRBD1 or TRBD2 (5 bases each). Trimming cost V 4 bases and J 0 bases, with 11 bases left between them. This CDR3 is 14 amino acids long. Looked up from germline, CDR1 is SGHRS and CDR2 is YFSETQ. CDR3 nucleotide sequence: TGCGCCAGCAGCCCCGGGGACCCCTCCTACGAGCAGTACTTC. It is translated as CASSPGDPSYEQYF.

V usage is TRBV5-1 and J usage is TRBJ2-7; tentative D call: TRBD1 (6 bases). The CDR3 length is 17 residues. Germline CDR1 SGHRS, CDR2 YFSETQ. Trimming pared 2 bases from V and 0 bases from J, leaving 18 bases between. The CDR3 loop is CASSFVRGRGGSYEQYF. The DNA for the CDR3 is TGCGCCAGCAGCTTTGTAAGAGGGAGAGGGGGCTCCTACGAGCAGTACTTC.

The genes are TRBV6-1 and TRBJ1-5; a possible D gene is TRBD1 (6 bases). Germline assignment: CDR1 MNHNS and CDR2 SASEGT. CDR3 length: 15 residues. The V end lost 4 bases, the J end lost 0 bases, and 10 bases lay between the germline ends. In DNA form, the CDR3 reads TGTGCCAGCAGTGGCAGGGGATTTAGCAATCAGCCCCAGCATTTT. Amino acid sequence: CASSGRGFSNQPQHF.

This clone was observed a single time. The chain has TRBV6-1 and TRBJ2-3, with D hard to call. Germline V gene data show CDR1 as MNHNS and CDR2 as SASEGT. V dropped 2 bases and J dropped 4 bases, with 10 bases sitting between them. This CDR3 contains 14 residues. The CDR3 spells CASSEKGFADTQYF. CDR3 bases: TGTGCCAGCAGTGAAAAAGGTTTTGCAGATACGCAGTATTTT.